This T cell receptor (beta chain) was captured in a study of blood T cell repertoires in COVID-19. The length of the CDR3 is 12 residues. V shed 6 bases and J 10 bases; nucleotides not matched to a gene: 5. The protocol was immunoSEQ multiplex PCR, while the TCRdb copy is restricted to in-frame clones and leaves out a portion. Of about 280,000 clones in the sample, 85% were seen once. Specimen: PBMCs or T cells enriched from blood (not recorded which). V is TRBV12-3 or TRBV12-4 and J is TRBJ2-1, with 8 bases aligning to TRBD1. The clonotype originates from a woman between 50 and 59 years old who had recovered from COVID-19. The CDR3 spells CASSPGTGEQFF. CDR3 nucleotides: TGTGCCAGCAGCCCCGGGACAGGAGAGCAGTTCTTC.